This record concerns one T cell receptor (beta chain) sequence. Its antigen is not identified. The data originate from a study of tumor-infiltrating lymphocytes in primary liver carcinoma. Broader study findings: Samples were bulk unsorted, so CD4+ and CD8+ repertoires were not compared.

The trim removed 5 bases at V and 0 bases at J, leaving 11 bases unmatched. The germline V gene encodes CDR1 SGHAT and CDR2 FQDESV (reference sequence). The CDR3 has 18 amino acids. Making TCR beta cDNA involved 400 to 600 ng total RNA and a constant-region primer. Libraries covering TCR beta were generated through three nested multiplex PCR rounds (using a slightly modified ARM-PCR). TRBV1-TRBV30 forward primers paired with a C-beta reverse primer were used in the first two PCR rounds, which ran about 11 cycles each. One entry per CDR3 protein, called by TCRdb with MiXCR from the multiplex PCR reads. The profile shows hundreds of thousands of distinct CDR3 sequences, roughly two thirds of them singletons. Both blood RNA, taken from unsorted whole blood, and germline DNA were extracted.

The receptor's source is a man aged 35 to 55 with primary liver carcinoma and hepatitis B virus infection. The chain is built from TRBV11-1 and TRBJ2-1; TRBD2 matches at 9 bases. Sequencing was performed on peripheral blood. The CDR3 nucleotides are TGTGCCAGCAGCCCGACTAGCGGTATATGGGGCTCCTACAATGAGCAGTTCTTC. It specifies CASSPTSGIWGSYNEQFF.